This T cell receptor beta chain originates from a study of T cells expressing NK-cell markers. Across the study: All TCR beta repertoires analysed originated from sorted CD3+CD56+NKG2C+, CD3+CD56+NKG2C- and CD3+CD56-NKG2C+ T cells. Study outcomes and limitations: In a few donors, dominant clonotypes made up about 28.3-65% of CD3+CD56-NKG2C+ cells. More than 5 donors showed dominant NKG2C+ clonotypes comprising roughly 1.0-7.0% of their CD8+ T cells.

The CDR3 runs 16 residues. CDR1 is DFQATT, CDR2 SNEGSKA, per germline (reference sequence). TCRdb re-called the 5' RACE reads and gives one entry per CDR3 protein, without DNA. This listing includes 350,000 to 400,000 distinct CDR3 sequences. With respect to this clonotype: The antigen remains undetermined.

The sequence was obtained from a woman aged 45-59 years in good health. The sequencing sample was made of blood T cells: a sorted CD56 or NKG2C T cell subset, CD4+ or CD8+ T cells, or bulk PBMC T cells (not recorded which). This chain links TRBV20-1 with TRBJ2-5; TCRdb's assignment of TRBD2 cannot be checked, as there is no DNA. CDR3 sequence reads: CSARTGAGVLRETQYF.